The sequence of this T cell receptor beta chain was determined in a study of post-analysis software for immune sequencing data. Across the study: Clinical courses comprised relapsing-remitting, secondary progressive and progressive-relapsing multiple sclerosis. Study-level results: About five TRBV segments occurring more often in patients than controls included TRBV5-6, TRBV5-1 and TRBV20-1. Relative to controls, patients with multiple sclerosis showed significantly lower normalized Chao1 diversity. Co-batched samples clustered tightly together by F measure.

As regards this clonotype: Its antigen is currently unknown.

TCR beta libraries were prepared from cDNA with unique molecular identifiers. TCRdb fed the PCR reads into MiXCR, producing one record per CDR3 protein. The profile shows more than 450,000 distinct CDR3 sequences, roughly 47% of them singletons. The CDR3 length is 16 residues. Trimming left V 1 base short and J 3 bases short, with 16 bases between. Sequenced: blood. The receptor comes from a girl under 18 with multiple sclerosis. The gene calls are TRBV12-3 or TRBV12-4 and TRBJ2-7; TRBD1 or TRBD2 may be the D gene (5 bases each). CDR3 region: CASSLDRRSLSYEQYF. For the CDR3, the DNA is TGTGCCAGCAGTTTAGACAGGAGGAGTCTAAGCTACGAGCAGTACTTC.